The text below deals with one TCR beta chain. The target of this receptor is not known. It has no much larger one-base neighbor in the sample; base qualities were not kept. CDR1 and CDR2, looked up from the germline V gene (reference sequence), are SGHNT and YYREEE. Including the terminal cysteine and phenylalanine, the CDR3 comprises 13 residues. Of all the DNA, just the CDR3 is kept, 39 bases in frame from base 1. V is reduced by 4 bases and J by 6 bases, leaving a spacing of 11 bases between them. This entry is derived from a study of cytomegalovirus exposure and HLA in healthy donors (dated by TCRdb to between 2016 and 2019). Study-wide context: According to an earlier analysis of around 600 of the donors, some 180 million T cells yielded over 90 million unique TCR beta sequences and around 300 Gb of sequence data. Along with the roughly 670-subject first cohort, a separate validation cohort of around 120 different subjects was used. A later analysis re-examined previously published TCR beta repertoires from just over 650 donors and added high-resolution HLA genotyping to investigate patterns of TCR occurrence. The study combined high-throughput TCR immunosequencing, statistical association of individual TCRs with disease status, and machine learning to predict cytomegalovirus infection status. The study profiled the T cell repertoires of fewer than 850 subjects by immunosequencing and related them to cytomegalovirus serostatus. All discovery cohort repertoires had been generated using a single sequencing platform. An earlier analysis of 587 of the donors used high-throughput TCR beta sequencing to judge whether each TCR beta V gene segment behaved as functional or pseudogenic. A later genetic analysis used genome-wide SNP genotypes for about three fifths of the 666 donors, treating that subset as a discovery cohort. About 330 gigabases of sequencing data and around 80 million unique TCR sequences made up an early release that covered roughly 670 HLA-typed donors. Typing coverage varied by locus: roughly 620-640 donors for A, B, C, DRB1 and DQB1; more than 500 for DQA1; approximately 570 for DPA1; some 470 for DPB1. Across under 500 genotyped donors of the cohort, an average of about 200,000 unique TCR beta nucleotide sequences per donor were sequenced, and 15% to 20% of those sequences were non-productive. Roughly five DR-DQ haplotypes were treated as single units for association and clustering because of strong linkage in the cohort. In the later analysis, no new phenotypic data were used to find candidate immune exposures; instead, reliance was placed on TCR beta sequences and their occurrence across donors. HLA typing covered class I and class II loci at four-digit resolution. Donor age, sex, ethnicity and CMV serostatus were compiled together with the repertoire data. Among the 398 genotyped donors, more than 70% belonged to the genetic ancestry cluster associated with self-reported Caucasian donors. The study was designed to test whether signatures of past pathogen exposure could be identified by cataloging public T cell receptors. The study at large found these results: Roughly uniform sequencing depth across donors was assumed in presence/absence analyses, although this assumption may not hold. According to a later genetic analysis, donors in an Asian-associated ancestry cluster had fewer N-insertions in productive TCRs than the approximately 670-donor mean. When HLA alleles, especially DR and DQ, strongly co-occurred, attributing TCR associations to individual alleles was difficult. Correlated functional status among segregating V segments might be attributable to linkage disequilibrium, but an unknown experimental factor could not be ruled out. For the cohort, immune exposure information was limited to CMV serostatus. Several of the top co-occurrence clusters appeared to be linked to parvovirus B19, influenza, CMV and Epstein-Barr virus, according to a later analysis. A few of the identified cytomegalovirus-associated TCR beta chains were confirmed in vitro to be specific for cytomegalovirus antigens. Cytomegalovirus status was reported to be diagnosed by the classifier with high specificity and sensitivity in both the original and validation cohorts. Because HLA typing was unavailable for some donors at each locus, only the typed subset was used in association tests. A total of fewer than 200 TCR beta chains were listed by the study as associated with cytomegalovirus. The authors suggested that the approach could potentially be generalized to other disease states and immunological phenotypes. A further reported finding was that TCR beta sequences accurately predicted the HLA-A and HLA-B alleles for most subjects in the first cohort. The 87-base-pair reads could not distinguish some IMGT-functional V segments, including TRBV6-2 and TRBV6-3, so those segments were excluded. A cluster of highly shared sequence variants was judged likely to be a technical artifact of the sequencing pipeline. Because counts were too low, roughly 18 rarely observed V segments, including chromosome 9 orphons, were left out of the earlier analysis of several hundred of the donors. A later analysis found that HLA-associated TCR beta chains were more clonally expanded and had lower generation probabilities than equally common non-associated chains. Specific HLA alleles were associated with 16,951 TCR beta sequences at a false discovery rate of 0.05 in a later analysis. In a later analysis, TCR association rates were found to vary across HLA loci, with the most associated TCRs seen for DRB1 alleles and the fewest for HLA-C alleles. Most TCR sequences were observed very rarely across donors, whereas some public TCRs were present in many individuals. According to a later analysis, most CMV-associated TCR beta chains appeared to be HLA-restricted, and the HLA associations seemed to be driven largely by CMV exposure. V-gene and J-gene trimming of TCR beta chains was associated with a missense DCLRE1C variant in a later genetic analysis, and the association was replicated in an independent cohort. In an earlier analysis of approximately 590 of the donors, most TCR beta V segments appeared in productive rearrangements about 87% or about 30% of the time, broadly matching IMGT annotations. This cohort had only TCR beta chains sequenced, and the lack of alpha or paired-chain data limited which features could be detected.

The cohort was made up of roughly 670 healthy bone marrow donors. Cohort members were all nominally healthy when sampled, although unrecorded immune exposures were likely present. The donor was CMV seronegative and belonged to the group of 352 seronegative cohort members. Every donor gave a peripheral blood sample, and the peripheral blood mononuclear cells from that sample were used for TCR beta sequencing. Genomic DNA was extracted from the blood cell samples with the Qiagen DNeasy Blood Extraction Kit. The method was the immunoSEQ multiplex PCR assay. The multiplex PCR relied on a mix of 60 forward primers for TCR Vbeta segments and 13 reverse primers for TCR Jbeta segments. A multiplex PCR assay on genomic DNA amplified the CDR3 region of rearranged TCR beta genes. Amplified TCR beta libraries were sequenced as 87-base-pair reads on the Illumina HiSeq System. In the authors' own workflow: In a later analysis, 70 million to 95 million unique TCR beta chains were counted across the approximately 670 repertoires, and approximately 11 million of these chains were shared by at least two donors. Raw reads were error-corrected and collapsed into unique sequences with a nearest-neighbor algorithm that merged closely related sequences to remove PCR and sequencing errors. V, D and J gene segments were assigned by aligning CDR3 sequences to IMGT reference sequences. For a sequence to be retained, a match of at least six nucleotides was required to both a V gene segment and a J gene segment. Rearrangements were classified as productive when the CDR3 lacked stop codons and remained in frame with V and J, and all other rearrangements were classified as non-productive. Following IMGT convention, CDR3 was defined as the stretch from the second conserved V-encoded cysteine up to the conserved J-encoded phenylalanine. Sequences without an unambiguous match to a single V gene segment were excluded from the earlier analysis of about 640 of the donors. An earlier analysis of several hundred of the donors called V segments functional above 56.7% productive rearrangements and segregating when the between-donor standard deviation exceeded 5%. To diagnose cytomegalovirus status from the catalog of TCR beta chain sequences, a statistical classification framework was built. In a later analysis, V and J genes were assigned by comparing TCR nucleotide sequences against IMGT/GENE-DB human TR gene sequences. The TCRdist pipeline was used in a later analysis to assign CDR3 sequences and most-parsimonious VDJ recombination scenarios. A later analysis defined each TCR beta chain by its CDR3 amino acid sequence plus V-gene family, and excluded reads lacking a unique V-gene family. A later analysis removed several hundred highly shared, low-generation-probability nucleotide sequences to deal with suspected cross-contamination and a sequencing artifact. A later analysis calculated a clonal expansion index for each public chain from normalized within-repertoire ranks of inferred template counts. In a later analysis, generation probabilities were computed using a VDJ recombination model fitted to out-of-frame rearrangements, and the results were checked against IGoR. In a later analysis, hypergeometric tests were used to score TCR-TCR, TCR-HLA and TCR-CMV co-occurrence, with a repertoire-size bias correction applied to TCR pairs. To estimate false discovery rates, a later analysis permuted the HLA or CMV assignments 20 times. In a later analysis, co-occurring TCRs were grouped using DBSCAN, and TCRdist sequence similarity was added for clustering within HLA-allele-positive subsets. Co-occurrence clustering excluded repertoires with fewer than 30,000 or more than 120,000 public chains, plus five with anomalous nucleotide sharing. This immuneACCESS table, as held by TCRdb, lists in-frame sequences with V and J called but not all clones. Of the missing ones, under half trace to an unresolved V gene in checked studies; the others have no known cause. From that table come the V and J calls and clone size; the DNA was used to work out D and trimming. The sample profile shows 150,000 to 180,000 clones; roughly 74% of them were found once. Roughly 2.8% of the sample comes from the top ten.

Rearrangement joined TRBV5-4 to TRBJ1-5, and TRBD1 may be the D gene, going by 5 matching bases. The receptor's source is a man between 18 and 29 years old in good health and CMV-seronegative. Material: PBMCs. Read as DNA, the sequence is TGTGCCAGCAGCCCCGCGGGGGGTCAGCCCCAGCATTTT. Translation gives CASSPAGGQPQHF.